This T cell receptor beta chain was retrieved from a study of blood T cell repertoires in COVID-19. Data came from immunoSEQ multiplex PCR; TCRdb stores just in-frame clones and leaves some out. The sample records around 75,000 clones, about 90% being singletons. This clone was found once. This CDR3 contains 14 residues. The chain couples TRBV21-1 to TRBJ2-3; no check of the table's D call, TRBD2, against the DNA was made. TRBV21-1 is noted as a pseudogene. Sequences were obtained from peripheral blood. This clonotype was obtained from a man between 50 and 59 years old with acute or convalescent COVID-19. CDR3 protein: CASRLTSVTDTQYF. The DNA of the CDR3 is TGTGCCAGCAGATTGACTAGCGTCACAGATACGCAGTATTTT.